Shown below are 20 T cell receptor beta chains from a single sample sequenced in a study of T cell responses to AZD1222 COVID-19 vaccine. Using immunoSEQ multiplex PCR, the repertoire was profiled, and TCRdb retains in-frame clones only, with some absent. Of some 100,000 clones in the sample, about 90% are singletons; the top ten hold roughly a tenth. This material consisted of peripheral blood, taken 28 days after the second AZD1222 dose. These receptor sequences come from an adult who received the AZD1222 COVID-19 vaccine.

V usage is TRBV7-2 and J usage is TRBJ2-7; D is possibly TRBD1 (5 bases). V lost 4 bases and J lost 1, with 8 bases in between. The CDR3 length is 13 residues. CDR1 is SGHTA, CDR2 FQGNSA, per germline. The CDR3 sequence is CASSWGGSYEQYF. The CDR3, as DNA: TGTGCCAGCAGCTGGGGCGGTTCCTACGAGCAGTACTTC.

V and J are TRBV5-1 and TRBJ2-7; possible D gene TRBD1, 5 bases. Germline V gene sequence: CDR1 SGHRS, CDR2 YFSETQ. The CDR3 is 14 residues long. Trimming stripped 0 bases from V and 2 bases from J, with 9 bases between. The CDR3, as DNA: TGCGCCAGCAGCTTGGCGCAGGACACCTACGAGCAGTACTTC. It codes for CASSLAQDTYEQYF.

CDR3 in amino acids: CASSQDWQPHYNEQFF. In DNA, the CDR3 is TGTGCCAGCAGCCAAGACTGGCAGCCCCACTACAATGAGCAGTTCTTC. V is TRBV3-1 (or the pseudogene TRBV3-2) and J is TRBJ2-1; D call uncertain. V was trimmed by 0 bases and J by 3 bases, leaving 12 bases between them. Germline V gene sequence: CDR1 LGHDT, CDR2 YNNKEL (reference sequence). The CDR3 consists of 16 residues.

The chain couples TRBV19 to TRBJ2-4, with 8 bases that match TRBD1. The CDR3 extends over 16 amino acids. Germline CDR1 and CDR2: LNHDA and SQIVND (reference sequence). J gave up 1 base and V 6 bases, and 8 bases lay outside the gene matches. The DNA for the CDR3 is TGTGCCAGTAGCCCTGGACAGGGTCGGGCCAAAAACATTCAGTACTTC. This sequence encodes CASSPGQGRAKNIQYF.

The V call is TRBV28, the J call TRBJ1-5, with D uncertain. CDR1 and CDR2 from the germline V gene are MDHEN and SYDVKM. V was trimmed by 5 bases and J by 3 bases, leaving 11 bases between them. The CDR3 is 14 residues long. The CDR3 protein is CASSKGSNNQPQHF. The CDR3 region has the DNA TGTGCCAGCAGTAAAGGCTCCAACAATCAGCCCCAGCATTTT.

This chain links TRBV6-5 with TRBJ2-4; unclear D gene. Germline CDR1 is MNHEY and CDR2 is SVGAGI. The CDR3 length is 14 residues. V lost 7 bases, J lost 1 base, and 11 bases lay in between. The CDR3 region has the DNA TGTGCCAGCACCTCAGAATGGGCCAAAAACATTCAGTACTTC. This gives the protein CASTSEWAKNIQYF.

The chain links TRBV28 to TRBJ1-3, with no clear D. CDR3 length: 17 amino acids. The germline V and J ends were trimmed by 6 bases and 0 bases, with 18 bases remaining between them. The germline gives CDR1 MDHEN, CDR2 SYDVKM. CDR3 DNA: TGTGCCAGCAGAACGCCATTGCTAACATCCTCTGGAAACACCATATATTTT. Residues: CASRTPLLTSSGNTIYF.

The rearrangement uses TRBV19 and TRBJ1-2, with a tentative D call TRBD1 (6 bases). This CDR3 is 15 amino acids long. From germline, CDR1 is LNHDA and CDR2 SQIVND (reference sequence). Trimming removed 4 bases at V and 3 bases at J, with 15 bases between. CDR3 DNA sequence: TGTGCCAGTAGTAAGAAGGTGGGGGCTTACTATGGCTACACCTTC. Amino acids: CASSKKVGAYYGYTF.

This chain connects TRBV28 to TRBJ2-3; 7 bases agree with TRBD2. The J segment lost 5 bases and the V segment lost 5 bases, leaving 10 bases of the junction unmatched. The CDR3 runs to 15 residues. Germline lookup yields CDR1 MDHEN and CDR2 SYDVKM. CDR3 bases: TGTGCCAGCAGTGGGGGTGCGGGGGAAAGAGATACGCAGTATTTT. This codes for CASSGGAGERDTQYF.

V is TRBV13 and J is TRBJ1-1, with 8 bases that match TRBD1. The germline CDR1 and CDR2 sequences are PRHDT and FYEKMQ (reference sequence). The trim removed 5 bases at V and 12 bases at J, leaving 8 bases unmatched. The CDR3 loop spans 12 amino acids. The CDR3 bases are TGTGCCAGCAGCCAAGGGACAGGCGAAACTTTCTTT. Translated, it gives CASSQGTGETFF.

The rearrangement uses TRBV2 and TRBJ2-7; a possible D gene is TRBD1 (6 bases). This CDR3 is 15 amino acids long. V lost 7 bases, J lost 0 bases, and 16 bases lay in between. Looked up from germline, CDR1 is SNHLY and CDR2 is FYNNEI. Here the CDR3 reads CASMISGQSSYEQYF. CDR3 nucleotides: TGTGCCAGCATGATCTCAGGACAGAGCTCCTACGAGCAGTACTTC.

The V and J genes are TRBV19 and TRBJ2-2, with D hard to call. V was shortened by 5 bases and J by 6 bases, with 10 bases between the two germline ends. CDR1 is LNHDA, CDR2 SQIVND, per germline (reference sequence). CDR3 length: 13 amino acids. The CDR3 DNA is TGTGCCAGTAGTGGGTACTACGCCGGGGAGCTGTTTTTT. As protein: CASSGYYAGELFF. Combining the CDR3 with reference TRBV19 and TRBJ2-2 gives the whole variable domain DGGITQSPKYLFRKEGQNVTLSCEQNLNHDAMYWYRQDPGQGLRLIYYSQIVNDFQKGDIAEGYSVSREKKESFPLTVTSAQKNPTAFYLCASSGYYAGELFFGEGSRLTVL.

V usage is TRBV2 and J usage is TRBJ2-3; D is perhaps TRBD1 (5 bases). The V and J ends lost 10 bases and 2 bases respectively, with 16 bases between them. The germline V gene encodes CDR1 SNHLY and CDR2 FYNNEI. The CDR3 has 14 residues. The CDR3 DNA sequence: TGTGCCACCAAAGACAGCACTTACACAGATACGCAGTATTTT. Encoded protein: CATKDSTYTDTQYF.

The chain is built from TRBV28 and TRBJ2-7; 8 nucleotides agree with TRBD1. The CDR3 sequence is 14 residues long. Per germline, CDR1 MDHEN and CDR2 SYDVKM. V lost 7 bases to trimming and J lost 2 bases; unmatched junction nucleotides: 7. The CDR3 coding sequence is TGTGCCAGCACAGTACTGACAGGGGCCTACGAGCAGTACTTC. Translated, it gives CASTVLTGAYEQYF.

The rearrangement joins TRBV5-1 to TRBJ1-6; D is unclear. V lost 4 bases and J 5 bases, leaving 1 base between the germline ends. The CDR3 totals 11 residues. Per the germline V gene, CDR1 is SGHRS and CDR2 is YFSETQ. The CDR3, as DNA: TGCGCCAGCAGCGATAATTCACCCCTCCACTTT. Its translation: CASSDNSPLHF.

The chain recombines TRBV5-5 with TRBJ1-1; TRBD1 matches 7 bases. Germline V gives CDR1 SGHKS, CDR2 YYEKEE (reference sequence). The CDR3 covers 12 residues. V lost 3 bases and J lost 11; bases outside the gene matches: 7. This CDR3 is CASSSGTAKAFF. Written as DNA, the CDR3 is TGTGCCAGCAGCTCCGGGACAGCCAAGGCTTTCTTT.

The chain recombines TRBV27 with TRBJ2-1; D not certain. Germline-derived CDR1 and CDR2 are MNHEY and SMNVEV (reference sequence). Trimming took 2 bases from V and 2 from J, leaving 10 bases between them. CDR3 length equals 15 residues. The CDR3 nucleotides read TGTGCCAGCAGTTTACCCCGGGTAGCCTACAATGAGCAGTTCTTC. The encoded protein is CASSLPRVAYNEQFF.

The chain has TRBV6-2 or TRBV6-3 and TRBJ2-7; possible D gene TRBD2, 6 bases. Germline values: CDR1 MNHEY, CDR2 SVGEGT. The CDR3 length is 15 residues. Trimming removed 0 bases at V and 2 bases at J, with 11 bases between. The CDR3 sequence is CASSYSRRDPYEQYF. CDR3 nucleotides: TGTGCCAGCAGTTACTCGAGGCGGGACCCCTACGAGCAGTACTTC.

V usage is TRBV7-9 and J usage is TRBJ1-1, with no clear D. Germline CDR1 reads SEHNR; CDR2 reads FQNEAQ (reference sequence). The CDR3 has 14 residues. V was shortened by 2 bases and J by 1 base, with 8 bases between the two germline ends. In DNA, the CDR3 is TGTGCCAGCAGCTTAAAGGCAAGGAACACTGAAGCTTTCTTT. It specifies CASSLKARNTEAFF.

The rearrangement joins TRBV27 to TRBJ1-1; D is uncertain. The length of the CDR3 is 13 residues. V lost 1 base to trimming and J lost 10 bases, with 13 bases between them. Germline CDR1 reads MNHEY; CDR2 reads SMNVEV (reference sequence). This CDR3 reads CASSLLMGRGAFF. CDR3 coding DNA: TGTGCCAGCAGTTTATTGATGGGCCGCGGAGCTTTCTTT.